This entry describes one TCR beta chain. These data originate in a study of blood T cell repertoires in COVID-19. For recovered donors of Cohort 3, there were two negative PCRs, clearance, or symptom resolution. This CDR3 comprises 15 residues. Germline values: CDR1 LNHDA, CDR2 SQIVND (reference sequence). The V end was cut by 6 bases, the J end by 0 bases, with 13 bases between. Authors' methods: Reference gene primer amplification in the assay estimated nucleated cell counts. This table comes from immunoSEQ multiplex PCR, and its TCRdb copy is limited to in-frame clones, with some not included. D and trimming come from the DNA, and the V and J calls and clone size come from that table. The sample gives under 450,000 clones, over 75% of which show up once; approximately 1.3% is in the top ten.

V and J are TRBV19 and TRBJ2-3; D might be TRBD1 (6 bases). This sequence was found in a man aged 30 to 45 who had recovered from COVID-19. The sample taken for sequencing was PBMCs or T cells enriched from blood (not recorded which). The CDR3, as DNA: TGTGCCAGTAGGACCCAGGGGTTAAGCACAGATACGCAGTATTTT. Its translation: CASRTQGLSTDTQYF. Full variable domain (rest looked up from reference TRBV19 and TRBJ2-3): DGGITQSPKYLFRKEGQNVTLSCEQNLNHDAMYWYRQDPGQGLRLIYYSQIVNDFQKGDIAEGYSVSREKKESFPLTVTSAQKNPTAFYLCASRTQGLSTDTQYFGPGTRLTVL.